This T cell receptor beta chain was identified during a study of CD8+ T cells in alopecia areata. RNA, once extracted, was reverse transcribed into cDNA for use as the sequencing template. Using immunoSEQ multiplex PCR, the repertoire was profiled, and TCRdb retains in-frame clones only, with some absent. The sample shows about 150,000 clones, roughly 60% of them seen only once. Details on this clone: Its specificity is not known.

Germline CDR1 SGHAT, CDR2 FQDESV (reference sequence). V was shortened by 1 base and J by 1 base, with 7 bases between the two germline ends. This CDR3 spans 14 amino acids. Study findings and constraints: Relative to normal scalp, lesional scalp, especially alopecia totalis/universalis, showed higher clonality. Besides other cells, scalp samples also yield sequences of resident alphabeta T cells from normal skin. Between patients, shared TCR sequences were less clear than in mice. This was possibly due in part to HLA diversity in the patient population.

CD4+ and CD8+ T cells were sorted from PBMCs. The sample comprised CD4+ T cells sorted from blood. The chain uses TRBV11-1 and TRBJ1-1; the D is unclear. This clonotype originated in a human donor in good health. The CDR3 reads CASSLGGPNTEAFF. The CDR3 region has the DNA TGTGCCAGCAGCTTAGGGGGTCCGAACACTGAAGCTTTCTTT.